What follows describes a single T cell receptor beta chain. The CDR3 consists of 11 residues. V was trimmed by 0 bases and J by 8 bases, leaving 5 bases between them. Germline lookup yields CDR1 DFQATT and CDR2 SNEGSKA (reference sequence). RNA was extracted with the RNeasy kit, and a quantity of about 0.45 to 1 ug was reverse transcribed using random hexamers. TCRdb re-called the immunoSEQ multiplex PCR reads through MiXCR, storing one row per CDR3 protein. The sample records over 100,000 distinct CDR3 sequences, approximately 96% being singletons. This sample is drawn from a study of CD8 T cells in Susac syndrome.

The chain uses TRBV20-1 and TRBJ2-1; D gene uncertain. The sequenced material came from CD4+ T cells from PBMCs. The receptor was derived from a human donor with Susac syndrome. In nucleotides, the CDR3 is TGCAGTGCTAGAGATCATGATGAGCAGTTCTTC. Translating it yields CSARDHDEQFF.